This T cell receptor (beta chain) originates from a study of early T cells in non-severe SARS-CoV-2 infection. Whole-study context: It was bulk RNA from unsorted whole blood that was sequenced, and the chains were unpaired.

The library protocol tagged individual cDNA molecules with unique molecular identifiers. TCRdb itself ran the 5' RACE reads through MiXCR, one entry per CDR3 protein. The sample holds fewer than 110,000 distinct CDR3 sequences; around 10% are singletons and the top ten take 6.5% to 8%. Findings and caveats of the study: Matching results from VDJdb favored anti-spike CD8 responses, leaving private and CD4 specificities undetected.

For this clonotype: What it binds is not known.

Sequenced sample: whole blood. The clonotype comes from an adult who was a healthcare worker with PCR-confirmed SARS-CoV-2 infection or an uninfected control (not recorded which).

CDR3 sequence reads: CATSRGRGTGELFF. The CDR3 nucleotides are TGTGCCACCAGCAGAGGCAGGGGCACCGGGGAGCTGTTTTTT. This chain uses TRBV15 with TRBJ2-2, with a weak D call TRBD1 (6 bases). The CDR3 is 14 residues long. Looked up from germline, CDR1 is LNHNV and CDR2 is YYDKDF (reference sequence). Trimming pared 1 base from V and 4 bases from J, leaving 7 bases between.